This TCR beta chain comes out of a study of cytomegalovirus exposure and HLA in healthy donors. Points on this clone: As yet, its antigen is unknown.

General study results and limits: Researchers reported that a few CMV-associated chains were confirmed in vitro as CMV antigen-specific.

Trimming removed 2 bases from V and 6 bases from J, with 10 bases in between. The CDR3 loop spans 13 amino acids. Germline loops: CDR1 SGHTA, CDR2 FQGNSA. PCR employed 60 Vbeta and 13 Jbeta primers. The protocol was immunoSEQ multiplex PCR, while the TCRdb copy is restricted to in-frame clones and leaves out a portion. The data contain about 84,000 clones, 63% of them singletons. The chain couples TRBV7-2 to TRBJ2-5; D unresolved. The TCR was taken from a woman between 40 and 50 years old in good health and CMV-seropositive. The specimen sequenced was PBMCs. Here the CDR3 reads CASSLIPGQTQYF. The DNA for the CDR3 is TGTGCCAGCAGCTTAATTCCTGGGCAGACCCAGTACTTC.